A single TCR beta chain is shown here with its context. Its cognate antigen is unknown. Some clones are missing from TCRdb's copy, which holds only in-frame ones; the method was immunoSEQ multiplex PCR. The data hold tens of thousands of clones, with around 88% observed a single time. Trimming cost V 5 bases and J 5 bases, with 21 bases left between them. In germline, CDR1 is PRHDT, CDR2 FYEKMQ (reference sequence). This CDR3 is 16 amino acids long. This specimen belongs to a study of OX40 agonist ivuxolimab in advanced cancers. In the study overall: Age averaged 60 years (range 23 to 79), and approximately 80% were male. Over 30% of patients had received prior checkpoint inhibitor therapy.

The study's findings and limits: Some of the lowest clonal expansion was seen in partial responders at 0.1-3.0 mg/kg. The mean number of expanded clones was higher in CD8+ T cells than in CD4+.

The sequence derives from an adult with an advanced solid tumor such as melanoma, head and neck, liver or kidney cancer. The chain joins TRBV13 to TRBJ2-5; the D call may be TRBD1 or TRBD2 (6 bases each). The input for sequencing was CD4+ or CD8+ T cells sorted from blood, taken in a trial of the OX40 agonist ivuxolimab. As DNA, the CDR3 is TGTGCCAGCAGCCCTTCCTTCGGGGGTGGGGGCGAGACCCAGTACTTC. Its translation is CASSPSFGGGGETQYF.